This is a list of T cell receptor beta chains from one sample in a study of blood T cell repertoires in COVID-19. The method was immunoSEQ multiplex PCR; TCRdb's version includes in-frame clones alone and lacks a portion of them. This table holds 140,000 to 150,000 clones, over 70% found once. The source material was peripheral blood. The receptors come from a woman aged 55-75 years with acute or convalescent COVID-19. The conserved cysteine and the conserved F or W are not part of the CDR3 here. Fields, in order: V gene, J gene, CDR3 protein.

TRBV6-5	TRBJ2-7	ASSYSGVRYEQY
TRBV6-2/TRBV6-3	TRBJ2-1	ASSNRTSGRIYNEQF
TRBV3-1/TRBV3-2	TRBJ1-6	ASSQSGNSLNSPLH
TRBV7-2	TRBJ2-5	ASSLVGGVQETQY
TRBV28	TRBJ2-7	ASSSLYEQY
TRBV10-2	TRBJ2-1	ASRTGTSTNEQF
TRBV5-1	TRBJ2-7	ASSLEGRWEQY
TRBV28	TRBJ1-3	ASSLYTRTPRGNTIY
TRBV14	TRBJ2-7	ASSPWEGVGSYEQY
TRBV11-2	TRBJ1-1	ASSSPGRVGTEAF